A selection of T cell receptor beta chains follows, all from one sample in a study of blood T cell repertoires in COVID-19. TCRdb keeps only in-frame clones here, not all; method: immunoSEQ multiplex PCR. The sample holds fewer than 70,000 clones, 89% seen once. What was sequenced was peripheral blood. These receptors came from a man between 50 and 59 years old with active COVID-19. Each CDR3 is given with its conserved first and last residue. D genes are given only for firm matches. Rows may omit the clone size; those that give it use once, few, many or a size class.

j_call v_call d_call clone_size cdr3_aa cdr3_nt
TRBJ2-7 TRBV15 . . CATSRDQADSYEQYF TGTGCCACCAGCAGAGATCAGGCAGACTCCTACGAGCAGTACTTC
TRBJ2-7 TRBV27 TRBD2 . CASSFSSGGYEQYF TGTGCCAGCAGTTTTAGTAGCGGGGGCTACGAGCAGTACTTC
TRBJ2-3 TRBV11-3 TRBD1 . CASSLGDRGGSTDTQYF TGTGCCAGCAGCTTAGGTGACAGGGGCGGATCCACAGATACGCAGTATTTT
TRBJ1-2 TRBV18 . . CASSPQVWDYGYTF TGTGCCAGCTCACCGCAGGTGTGGGACTATGGCTACACCTTC
TRBJ1-1 TRBV19 . . CASSRDTRFGFAEAFF TGTGCCAGTAGCCGGGACACCCGATTCGGCTTCGCTGAAGCTTTCTTT
TRBJ1-2 TRBV6-4 TRBD1 . CASSETLIQGYYGYTF TGTGCCAGCAGTGAAACCCTCATACAGGGGTACTATGGCTACACCTTC
TRBJ1-6 TRBV2 TRBD1 . CASSLTGTGNSPLHF TGTGCCAGCAGTTTAACCGGGACAGGGAACTCACCCCTCCACTTT
TRBJ1-2 TRBV7-9 . . CASSLPGRETYGYTF TGTGCCAGCAGCTTACCGGGGCGGGAAACCTATGGCTACACCTTC
TRBJ2-1 TRBV19 TRBD1 . CASSTGGSYNEQFF TGTGCCAGTAGTACAGGGGGCTCCTACAATGAGCAGTTCTTC
TRBJ2-3 TRBV6-4 TRBD2 . CASSDSGTSGGADTQYF TGTGCCAGCAGTGACTCCGGGACTAGCGGGGGGGCAGATACGCAGTATTTT
TRBJ2-3 TRBV6-2/TRBV6-3 TRBD2 . CASSDRRGTSSRQYF TGTGCCAGCAGTGACCGTCGAGGGACTAGCAGTCGGCAGTATTTT
TRBJ2-5 TRBV7-9 TRBD1 . CASTTTGTGEKTQYF TGTGCCAGCACCACGACCGGGACAGGGGAAAAGACCCAGTACTTC
TRBJ2-3 TRBV4-3 TRBD2 . CASSHGGGRTDTQYF TGCGCCAGCAGCCACGGGGGGGGCCGTACAGATACGCAGTATTTT
TRBJ1-5 TRBV2 . few CASRTPDQPQHF TGTGCCAGCAGGACACCGGATCAGCCCCAGCATTTT
TRBJ1-1 TRBV10-1 . . CASSESTGNTEAFF TGCGCCAGCAGTGAGTCGACAGGGAACACTGAAGCTTTCTTT
TRBJ2-1 TRBV5-1 TRBD2 once CASSALAGGPNEQFF TGCGCCAGCAGCGCACTAGCGGGGGGGCCCAATGAGCAGTTCTTC
TRBJ1-2 TRBV4-1 TRBD1 . CASSRSTGLIYGYTF TGCGCCAGCAGCCGTTCGACAGGGTTAATCTATGGCTACACCTTC
TRBJ2-3 TRBV7-2 . . CASSPTGLDTQYF TGTGCCAGCAGCCCCACGGGTCTGGATACGCAGTATTTT
TRBJ2-3 TRBV11-2 . . CASELTDTQYF TGTGCCAGCGAACTAACAGATACGCAGTATTTT
TRBJ1-1 TRBV18 . . CASSPAGDTEAFF TGTGCCAGCTCACCCGCGGGGGACACTGAAGCTTTCTTT
TRBJ1-1 TRBV19 TRBD1 . CAIYRQGTAFF TGTGCCATATATAGACAGGGGACTGCTTTCTTT
TRBJ1-2 TRBV6-7 TRBD1 . CASKKLTGGPLNYGYTF TGTGCCAGCAAAAAACTTACAGGGGGCCCTCTAAACTATGGCTACACCTTC
TRBJ2-7 TRBV4-1 TRBD2 . CASSTAGSSYEQYF TGCGCCAGCAGTACAGCGGGGAGCTCCTACGAGCAGTACTTC
TRBJ1-2 TRBV2 . . CASSLQGRFKYGYTF TGTGCCAGCAGTCTACAGGGTAGATTTAAATATGGCTACACCTTC
TRBJ2-7 TRBV27 TRBD2 . CASSSTSGTYEQYF TGTGCCAGCAGTTCGACTAGCGGCACCTACGAGCAGTACTTC
TRBJ2-3 TRBV7-2 TRBD2 . CASSFRTSADTQYF TGTGCCAGCAGCTTCCGGACTAGCGCAGATACGCAGTATTTT
TRBJ2-5 TRBV7-2 TRBD2 . CASSSKRGGAETQYF TGTGCCAGCAGCTCTAAGCGGGGGGGCGCCGAGACCCAGTACTTC
TRBJ2-6 TRBV3-1/TRBV3-2 . . CASTPSGANVLTF TGTGCCAGCACCCCCTCGGGGGCCAACGTCCTGACTTTC
TRBJ2-1 TRBV7-2 . few CASSGRGFGMSYNEQFF TGTGCCAGCAGCGGCAGGGGTTTCGGCATGTCCTACAATGAGCAGTTCTTC
TRBJ1-5 TRBV12-5 TRBD1 few CASGLVDPDRDPNQPQHF TGTGCTAGTGGTTTGGTCGACCCTGACAGGGACCCAAATCAGCCCCAGCATTTT
TRBJ2-1 TRBV2 TRBD1 . CASSETGTGLYNEQFF TGTGCCAGCAGTGAAACCGGGACAGGGCTCTACAATGAGCAGTTCTTC
TRBJ2-2 TRBV27 . . CASSLLTAVGTGELFF TGTGCCAGCAGTTTATTAACAGCCGTGGGCACCGGGGAGCTGTTTTTT
TRBJ1-6 TRBV6-5 TRBD1 . CASSWDRDNSPLHF TGTGCCAGCAGTTGGGACAGGGATAATTCACCCCTCCACTTT
TRBJ1-2 TRBV5-1 TRBD1 . CASSLGTGLNYGYTF TGCGCCAGCAGCTTGGGGACAGGACTTAACTATGGCTACACCTTC
TRBJ2-5 TRBV24-1 TRBD2 . CATIGEGGGASKTQYF TGTGCCACCATCGGCGAGGGCGGGGGGGCATCAAAGACCCAGTACTTC
TRBJ1-1 TRBV12-3/TRBV12-4 . . CASRRFTEAFF TGTGCCAGCAGACGGTTCACTGAAGCTTTCTTT
TRBJ2-1 TRBV15 TRBD2 . CATSRGDGGAVNEQFF TGTGCCACCAGCAGAGGTGACGGGGGGGCCGTCAATGAGCAGTTCTTC
TRBJ2-2 TRBV6-2/TRBV6-3 TRBD1 . CASSWHRGFANTGELFF TGTGCCAGCAGTTGGCACAGGGGATTCGCGAACACCGGGGAGCTGTTTTTT
TRBJ1-5 TRBV2 . medium-sized CASTLTGYNSNQPQHF TGTGCCAGCACCCTTACAGGGTACAATAGCAATCAGCCCCAGCATTTT
TRBJ2-5 TRBV2 TRBD2 . CASSERTSGGAVTQYF TGTGCCAGCAGTGAACGGACTAGCGGGGGGGCAGTGACCCAGTACTTC
TRBJ1-2 TRBV6-6 . . CASTHKGALNYGYTF TGTGCCAGCACCCACAAGGGAGCCCTCAACTATGGCTACACCTTC
TRBJ2-4 TRBV6-5 . . CASRPGQLAKNIQYF TGTGCCAGCAGACCAGGACAACTAGCCAAAAACATTCAGTACTTC
TRBJ2-1 TRBV20-1 . . CSARRVNEQFF TGCAGTGCGAGGCGGGTTAATGAGCAGTTCTTC
TRBJ1-5 TRBV10-3 . . CAISEPGDQPQHF TGTGCCATCAGTGAGCCAGGGGATCAGCCCCAGCATTTT
TRBJ2-7 TRBV6-5 . . CASSAVGGISEQYF TGTGCCAGCTCCGCGGTGGGGGGTATATCCGAGCAGTACTTC
TRBJ1-6 TRBV5-1 . . CASSVTGLYNSPLHF TGCGCCAGCAGCGTGACAGGACTCTATAATTCACCCCTCCACTTT
TRBJ2-2 TRBV11-2 . . CASSLRRTANTGELFF TGTGCCAGCAGCTTAAGACGGACAGCGAACACCGGGGAGCTGTTTTTT